This TCR beta chain is from a study of blood T cell repertoires in COVID-19 (dated by TCRdb to 2019 to 2021). In terms of the full investigation: Samples from collaborators originated in the United States, Italy and Spain and spanned both the acute and convalescent phases of COVID-19. A de-identified subject ID, COVID-19 status, age in years and sex were almost always included in the sample metadata. Where HLA class I and class II types were available, the types were taken from metadata supplied by the sample provider, not from assay-based typing. The material from the prospective study consisted of cDNA or gDNA derived from T cells, B-cell-depleted T cells, or PBMCs. The samples were drawn from two sources: the first 160 participants of the ongoing ImmuneRACE study, and approximately 1,300 subjects contributed by 6 global collaborators. Deeply sampled blood TCRbeta repertoires from subjects exposed to, actively infected with, or recovered from COVID-19 were included in the dataset. The repertoires were released in a freely available public database intended as a resource for research on the immune response to SARS-CoV-2.

CDR1 LNHDA and CDR2 SQIVND were looked up in the germline V gene (reference sequence). Taken from cysteine to phenylalanine, the CDR3 has 14 residues. The retained sequence is limited to the CDR3, 42 bases, with the frame set at the first base. The junction shows trimming of 6 bases on V and 2 bases on J, and the gene matches do not reach 7 bases of it. Whole blood was collected in K2EDTA tubes by collaborating institutions according to the institutions' own protocols. For TCRbeta analysis, collaborators shipped samples in one of three forms: frozen whole blood, isolated PBMCs, or DNA extracted from either of those sample types. Beyond this particular receptor, the publication reports: The quantity of clinical and demographic metadata differed by source and by participant and was supplied without curation.

TCRbeta CDR3 regions were amplified from genomic DNA by means of the immunoSEQ Assay, a bias-controlled multiplex PCR. On the study's bioinformatics: The number of nucleated cells in each sample was estimated by amplification of reference gene primers within the assay. To quantify the absolute abundance of each unique TCRbeta CDR3 rearrangement, sequence reads were collapsed and filtered. For each sample, productive Simpson clonality was calculated by taking the square root of Simpson's diversity index across productive rearrangements. This immuneACCESS table, as held by TCRdb, lists in-frame sequences with V and J called but not all clones. Of the missing ones, under half trace to an unresolved V gene in checked studies; the others have no known cause. The DNA gave D and trimming, while V, J and clone size come from that table. Across this sample there are approximately 170,000 clones, with roughly 80% seen only once. The ten largest clones represent about an eighth of the sample.

This clone has only one observation. What antigen it recognizes has not been identified. Qualities for individual bases were not recorded, and no much larger clone is one base off. This TCR came from a woman aged 45-65 years with acute or convalescent COVID-19. This chain is built from TRBV19 and TRBJ2-7, with 7 bases in between that match TRBD2. Sample: peripheral blood. The CDR3 reads CASRTSRDTYEQYF. The nucleotide sequence is given as TGTGCCAGTAGGACTAGCCGAGATACCTACGAGCAGTACTTC.